The 4 T cell receptor beta chains below come from one sample, sequenced in a study of OX40 agonist ivuxolimab in advanced cancers. Repertoires were generated with immunoSEQ multiplex PCR, while TCRdb's copy carries only in-frame clones and drops some. The table lists about 50,000 clones, approximately 85% of them singletons. This specimen consisted of CD4+ or CD8+ T cells sorted from blood, obtained in a trial of the OX40 agonist ivuxolimab. The receptor set was obtained from an adult with an advanced solid tumor such as melanoma, head and neck, liver or kidney cancer.

The rearrangement joins TRBV14 to TRBJ1-1, with D perhaps matching TRBD1 (5 bases). Deletions cut 0 bases from V and 0 bases from J, with 5 bases between. Germline V gene lookup returns CDR1 SGHDN and CDR2 FVKESK. CDR3 length: 14 residues. The CDR3 protein is CASSQDRVNTEAFF. The CDR3 DNA reads as TGTGCCAGCAGCCAAGACAGGGTGAACACTGAAGCTTTCTTT.

This clone has only one observation. The rearrangement links TRBV7-6 to TRBJ2-1; TRBD2 agrees at 10 bases. CDR1 is SGHVS, CDR2 FNYEAQ, per germline. With V trimmed by 5 bases and J by 3 bases, 4 bases remained unmatched. This CDR3 comprises 15 residues. For the CDR3, the DNA is TGTGCCAGCAGCACCAGGACTAGCGGCTACAATGAGCAGTTCTTC. It specifies CASSTRTSGYNEQFF.

This clone was picked up a small number of times. This chain uses TRBV14 with TRBJ1-1; 9 nucleotides align to TRBD1. Looked up from germline, CDR1 is SGHDN and CDR2 is FVKESK. V was pared by 1 base and J by 0 bases, with 3 bases of the junction left unmatched. The CDR3 extends over 16 amino acids. The CDR3 coding sequence is TGTGCCAGCAGCCAAGTAACAGGGGGCTTGAACACTGAAGCTTTCTTT. Translation gives CASSQVTGGLNTEAFF.

The chain links TRBV18 to TRBJ2-7, with D possibly matching TRBD1 (5 bases). The CDR3 is made up of 12 amino acids. V lost 2 bases, J lost 5 bases, and 7 bases lay in between. Germline CDR1 is KGHSH and CDR2 is LQKENI. The CDR3 is CASSPGRDEQYF. DNA of the CDR3: TGTGCCAGCTCACCAGGCAGGGACGAGCAGTACTTC.